A single sample is the source of the 8 T cell receptor beta chains below, sequenced in a study of shared clonotypes between healthy human individuals. Libraries were prepared by immunoSEQ multiplex PCR; TCRdb keeps only in-frame clonotypes and omits some of them. Of roughly 2.5 million clones in the sample, around nine tenths were seen once. The material sequenced was naive CD4+ T cells sorted from blood. Documented subset: CD45RA+ positively selected. These receptors came from a man aged 18 to 29 in good health.

V is TRBV30 and J is TRBJ1-6, with a tentative D call TRBD1 (5 bases). Germline CDR1 and CDR2: GTSNPN and SVGIG (reference sequence). Trimming stripped 0 bases from V and 0 bases from J, with 6 bases between. The CDR3 is made up of 15 amino acids. The CDR3 bases are TGTGCCTGGAGTGTAGGGACCTCCTATAATTCACCCCTCCACTTT. Translated: CAWSVGTSYNSPLHF.

The chain is built from TRBV18 and TRBJ1-6; TRBD1 matches 9 bases. V was clipped by 1 base and J by 10 bases; unmatched bases: 5. Germline-derived CDR1 and CDR2 are KGHSH and LQKENI. This CDR3 is 15 amino acids long. The CDR3 nucleotides are TGTGCCAGCTCACCACGGGACAGGGTGGCCTCACCCCTCCACTTT. As protein: CASSPRDRVASPLHF. The variable domain in full, with the rest retrieved from reference TRBV18 and TRBJ1-6, is NAGVMQNPRHLVRRRGQEARLRCSPMKGHSHVYWYRQLPEEGLKFMVYLQKENIIDESGMPKERFSAEFPKEGPSILRIQQVVRGDSAAYFCASSPRDRVASPLHFGNGTRLTVT.

The chain combines TRBV30 with TRBJ1-6; D gene uncertain. Per germline, CDR1 GTSNPN and CDR2 SVGIG (reference sequence). Trimming cost V 5 bases and J 0 bases, with 11 bases left between them. The CDR3 has 15 residues. The CDR3 region is CAWSGMNSYNSPLHF. The CDR3 nucleotides read TGTGCCTGGTCTGGGATGAACTCCTATAATTCACCCCTCCACTTT. The whole variable domain, filled in from reference TRBV30 and TRBJ1-6, reads SQTIHQWPATLVQPVGSPLSLECTVEGTSNPNLYWYRQAAGRGLQLLFYSVGIGQISSEVPQNLSASRPQDRQFILSSKKLLLSDSGFYLCAWSGMNSYNSPLHFGNGTRLTVT.

This chain links TRBV5-1 with TRBJ2-7; D unresolved. This CDR3 spans 17 amino acids. V lost 1 base and J lost 0, with 17 bases in between. Germline V gives CDR1 SGHRS, CDR2 YFSETQ. The CDR3 nucleotides read TGCGCCAGCAGCTTGTCTCTGGGCCAGACCATCTCCTACGAGCAGTACTTC. Amino acid sequence: CASSLSLGQTISYEQYF.

This sequence joins TRBV27 and TRBJ1-2; D not resolved. The germline gives CDR1 MNHEY, CDR2 SMNVEV (reference sequence). V was clipped by 6 bases and J by 5 bases, with 16 bases between them. The CDR3 extends over 14 amino acids. CDR3 residues: CASSKTAWVYGYTF. The CDR3 coding sequence is TGTGCCAGCAGCAAAACTGCGTGGGTGTATGGCTACACCTTC.

The gene calls are TRBV5-1 and TRBJ2-7; TRBD2 matches 8 bases. The CDR3 length is 15 residues. Germline-derived CDR1 and CDR2 are SGHRS and YFSETQ. Losses at the gene ends were 1 base for V and 2 bases for J; bases not matched to a gene: 5. CDR3 amino acids: CASSLTSGTAYEQYF. The DNA for the CDR3 is TGCGCCAGCAGCTTGACTAGCGGCACGGCCTACGAGCAGTACTTC.

V usage is TRBV28 and J usage is TRBJ2-3; 11 bases line up with TRBD1. The germline gives CDR1 MDHEN, CDR2 SYDVKM. The CDR3 totals 15 residues. J gave up 6 bases and V 3 bases, and 5 bases lay outside the gene matches. CDR3 coding DNA: TGTGCCAGCAGTTTTCTGGACAGGGGGCCGGATACGCAGTATTTT. Its translation is CASSFLDRGPDTQYF.

The V and J genes are TRBV6-6 and TRBJ1-4; D gene ambiguous. Germline V lookup: CDR1 MNHNY, CDR2 SVGAGI (reference sequence). The CDR3 extends over 13 amino acids. The ends were cut back, 6 bases at V and 6 bases at J, with 11 bases in the middle. CDR3 loop: CASSPRWDEKLFF. CDR3 DNA sequence: TGTGCCAGCAGCCCACGGTGGGATGAAAAACTGTTTTTT.